Below, 5 T cell receptor beta chains from the same sample are listed, as sequenced in a study of Tregs in tolerant kidney transplant recipients (dated by TCRdb to between 2017 and 2020). The library was generated by the immunoSEQ multiplex PCR assay. Not all clones reach the TCRdb copy of this immuneACCESS table, which keeps in-frame sequences only. Checked studies attribute under half of the gap to unresolved V genes and leave the rest unexplained. The sample yields under 95,000 clones; 85% to 95% were counted once. Approximately 0.37% of the sample comes from the top ten. This sample's time point label indicates: blood sample drawn before combined kidney and bone marrow transplant. The specimen was Tregs from blood, collected before the transplant. All receptors come from a human donor who received a combined kidney and bone marrow transplant.

The V call is TRBV28, the J call TRBJ2-1, with 9 bases matching TRBD2. Trimming took 5 bases from V and 5 from J; bases not matched to a gene: 10. This CDR3 has 16 amino acids. CDR1 and CDR2 (germline): MDHEN, SYDVKM. CDR3 nucleotide sequence: TGTGCCAGCAGTCGGGCGGGACTAGCTCCTGACAATGAGCAGTTCTTC. Encoded protein: CASSRAGLAPDNEQFF. Variable domain in full (rest from reference TRBV28 and TRBJ2-1): DVKVTQSSRYLVKRTGEKVFLECVQDMDHENMFWYRQDPGLGLRLIYFSYDVKMKEKGDIPEGYSVSREKKERFSLILESASTNQTSMYLCASSRAGLAPDNEQFFGPGTRLTVL.

The rearrangement links TRBV19 to TRBJ2-1; D may correspond to TRBD1 or TRBD2 (6 bases each). The CDR3 consists of 12 residues. The germline V gene has CDR1 LNHDA and CDR2 SQIVND (reference sequence). The ends were cut back, 3 bases at V and 12 bases at J, with 12 bases in the middle. The CDR3 sequence is CASSILKGGQFF. The CDR3 DNA follows: TGTGCCAGTAGTATTCTCAAGGGGGGGCAGTTCTTC.

The chain links TRBV7-9 to TRBJ2-5, with TRBD2 as a possible D gene (6 bases). V was trimmed by 4 bases and J by 5 bases, leaving 17 bases between them. Germline V lookup: CDR1 SEHNR, CDR2 FQNEAQ (reference sequence). The CDR3 has 15 amino acids. In DNA, the CDR3 is TGTGCCAGCAGCTCCGGGACTTATGGGTTGGAGACCCAGTACTTC. The encoded protein is CASSSGTYGLETQYF.

The J gene is TRBJ2-5, the V gene TRBV6-6; TRBD1 agrees at 7 bases. Germline CDR1 MNHNY, CDR2 SVGAGI (reference sequence). This CDR3 comprises 13 residues. The junction had 5 bases not matched to a gene; V was cut back by 5 bases and J by 5 bases. CDR3 DNA sequence: TGTGCCAGCAGTAAATGGGACAGCGAGACCCAGTACTTC. This encodes CASSKWDSETQYF.

V gene TRBV6-7 combines with J gene TRBJ2-3; no firm D call. TRBV6-7 is an ORF, and what it does is uncertain. The V end was cut by 5 bases, the J end by 2 bases, with 2 bases between. The CDR3 spans 11 residues. This chain's CDR3 is CASSHTDTQYF. In DNA, the CDR3 is TGTGCCAGCAGTCACACAGATACGCAGTATTTT.